This T cell receptor (beta chain) was sequenced during a study of T cell responses to AZD1222 COVID-19 vaccine. Study results and limitations: Among vaccine-associated CD4 TCRs, coverage spanned spike, with dominance at 160-218 and 743-854. In the spike-specific TCR repertoire, nearly half reportedly target unmutated variant regions. Spike-specific TCRs gained breadth and depth after people received two AZD1222 doses. Repertoire collection took place solely once the T cell response had peaked.

This CDR3 region has 14 residues. CDR1 and CDR2 (germline): SGHDT, YYEEEE. V was trimmed by 3 bases and J by 3 bases, leaving 12 bases between them. Details on this clone: Its antigen is unknown.

Clones were sequenced by immunoSEQ multiplex PCR, and TCRdb holds only the in-frame ones, with some missing. This table has under 300,000 clones, roughly 93% appearing once. The TCR sequence derives from an adult in good health. The sequences come from peripheral blood, collected on day 0 of AZD1222 vaccination. V and J are TRBV5-6 and TRBJ1-2; TRBD1 is a possible D gene (5 bases). The CDR3 region is CASSWEGRYYGYTF. CDR3 nucleotide sequence: TGTGCCAGCAGCTGGGAGGGACGGTACTATGGCTACACCTTC.